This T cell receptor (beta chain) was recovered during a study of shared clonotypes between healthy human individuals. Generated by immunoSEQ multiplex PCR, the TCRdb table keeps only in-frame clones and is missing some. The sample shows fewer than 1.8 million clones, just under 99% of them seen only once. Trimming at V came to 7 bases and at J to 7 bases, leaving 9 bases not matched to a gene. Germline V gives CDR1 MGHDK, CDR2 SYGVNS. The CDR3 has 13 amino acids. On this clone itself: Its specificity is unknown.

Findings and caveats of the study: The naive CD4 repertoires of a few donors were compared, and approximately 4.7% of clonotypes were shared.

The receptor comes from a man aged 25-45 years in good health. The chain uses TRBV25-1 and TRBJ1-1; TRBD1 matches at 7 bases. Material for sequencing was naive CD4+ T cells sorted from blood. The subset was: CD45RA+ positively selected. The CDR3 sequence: CASTPTGKVEAFF. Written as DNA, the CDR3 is TGTGCCAGCACCCCGACAGGGAAGGTTGAAGCTTTCTTT. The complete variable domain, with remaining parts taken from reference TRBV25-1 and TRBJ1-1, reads EADIYQTPRYLVIGTGKKITLECSQTMGHDKMYWYQQDPGMELHLIHYSYGVNSTEKGDLSSESTVSRIRTEHFPLTLESARPSHTSQYLCASTPTGKVEAFFGQGTRLTVV.